The 10 T cell receptor beta chains below were found in one sample sequenced in a study of blood T cell repertoires in COVID-19. Method: immunoSEQ multiplex PCR; TCRdb's copy keeps in-frame clones and lacks some. The profile shows roughly 80,000 clones, roughly 73% of them singletons. Input material: peripheral blood. All receptors derive from a human donor in a cohort sampled during active COVID-19.

The chain employs TRBV7-2 and TRBJ1-1; 8 bases are shared with TRBD1. The CDR3 consists of 17 residues. The germline CDR1 and CDR2 sequences are SGHTA and FQGNSA. Trimming at V came to 1 base and at J to 4 bases, leaving 11 bases not matched to a gene. Written as DNA, the CDR3 is TGTGCCAGCAGCTTAGGGGGGGCAGGGGGCATCGCCACTGAAGCTTTCTTT. It is translated as CASSLGGAGGIATEAFF.

This sequence joins TRBV19 and TRBJ1-5; D is unclear. The V and J ends lost 3 bases and 0 bases respectively, with 18 bases between them. This CDR3 is built from 18 residues. The V gene's germline CDR1 is LNHDA and CDR2 SQIVND (reference sequence). This chain's CDR3 is CASSISLSGKDSNQPQHF. The CDR3 DNA reads TGTGCCAGTAGTATCTCTCTGTCGGGAAAAGATAGCAATCAGCCCCAGCATTTT.

The chain joins TRBV21-1 to TRBJ1-2; the table's D gene call, TRBD1, was not cross checked with the DNA. TRBV21-1 is assigned pseudogene status. The CDR3 has 16 amino acids. The CDR3 nucleotides read TGTGCCAGCAGCAAGTTAAGGGACAGGGCTTTCTATGGCTACACCTTC. It yields the protein CASSKLRDRAFYGYTF.

This clone has more than one count but fewer than ten. The chain has TRBV10-1 and TRBJ2-1; 7 bases match TRBD2. With 3 bases clipped from V and 8 bases from J, the junction kept 10 bases outside the gene matches. This CDR3 comprises 15 residues. Germline CDR1 and CDR2: WNHNN and SYGVQD (reference sequence). This chain's CDR3 is CASSDLRGFVDEQFF. In nucleotides, the CDR3 is TGCGCCAGCAGTGATTTGCGGGGGTTTGTAGATGAGCAGTTCTTC.

The rearrangement links TRBV6-5 to TRBJ1-2, with 7 nucleotides matching TRBD1. V was pared by 0 bases and J by 6 bases, with 1 base of the junction left unmatched. The germline gives CDR1 MNHEY, CDR2 SVGAGI. CDR3 size: 13 residues. CDR3 in DNA: TGTGCCAGCAGTTACTCGGGGACAGATGGCTACACCTTC. Amino acids: CASSYSGTDGYTF.

V gene TRBV28 combines with J gene TRBJ1-1, with 7 bases aligning to TRBD1. Germline CDR1 is MDHEN and CDR2 is SYDVKM. Trimming took 7 bases from V and 1 from J; bases not matched to a gene: 9. This CDR3 has 15 amino acids. The CDR3 sequence is CASNALTGPNTEAFF. The CDR3 bases are TGTGCCAGCAACGCCTTGACAGGGCCGAACACTGAAGCTTTCTTT.

In its sample, this clone was seen a few times. The rearrangement joins TRBV6-1 to TRBJ1-1; the D gene is possibly TRBD1 (5 bases). The CDR3 covers 12 residues. Per the germline V gene, CDR1 is MNHNS and CDR2 is SASEGT. Trimming cost V 2 bases and J 7 bases, with 8 bases left between them. CDR3 in DNA: TGTGCCAGCAGTGAATATACAGGTGAAGCTTTCTTT. It is translated as CASSEYTGEAFF.

The chain is built from TRBV18 and TRBJ2-7, with D hard to call. Germline V gene sequence: CDR1 KGHSH, CDR2 LQKENI. This CDR3 has 13 residues. Between the trimmed V and J ends, which lost 5 bases and 6 bases, there was a span of 14 bases. CDR3 in DNA: TGTGCCAGCTCATCTGACTCGGCGGCCGAGCAGTACTTC. It is translated as CASSSDSAAEQYF.

This chain links TRBV7-8 with TRBJ1-1; no reliable D call. Germline V gene sequence: CDR1 SGHVS, CDR2 FQNEAQ. The CDR3 consists of 15 residues. Trimming took 6 bases from V and 6 from J, leaving 20 bases between them. As DNA, the CDR3 is TGTGCCAGCAGTCGACTTAGCAAGTTAATTTCTGAAGCTTTCTTT. Protein sequence: CASSRLSKLISEAFF.

The chain has TRBV19 and TRBJ1-3, with D possibly matching TRBD1 (5 bases). The germline V and J ends were trimmed by 4 bases and 0 bases, with 10 bases remaining between them. The germline V gene has CDR1 LNHDA and CDR2 SQIVND (reference sequence). This CDR3 has 15 residues. CDR3 protein: CASSNRTPSGNTIYF. The CDR3 DNA sequence: TGTGCCAGTAGTAACAGGACCCCCTCTGGAAACACCATATATTTT.